The present TCR beta chain was sequenced within a study of spatial heterogeneity in lung cancer. Study context: TCR and UMI combinations that were unique each appeared, on average, more than ten times in raw reads.

Specified time point: sample taken at primary tumor resection. Donors were some 72 untreated early-stage non-small cell lung cancer patients. This clonotype was observed once. Germline V gene lookup returns CDR1 SEHNR and CDR2 FQNEAQ (reference sequence). V was pared by 0 bases and J by 1 base, with 18 bases between. The CDR3 sequence is 18 residues long. Via MiXCR, TCRdb re-called the 5' RACE reads, giving one row per CDR3 protein. The sample lists roughly 6,200 distinct CDR3 sequences, approximately 18% occurring once. The sequence came from a male donor with early-stage non-small cell lung cancer. The sequencing here drew on normal lung tissue next to the tumor, taken at surgery. The chain combines TRBV7-9 with TRBJ1-1, with D possibly being TRBD1 (6 bases). In DNA form, the CDR3 reads TGTGCCAGCAGCTTAGCATCCTCTTTAAGGGGGACGAACACTGAAGCTTTCTTT. Its translation: CASSLASSLRGTNTEAFF.